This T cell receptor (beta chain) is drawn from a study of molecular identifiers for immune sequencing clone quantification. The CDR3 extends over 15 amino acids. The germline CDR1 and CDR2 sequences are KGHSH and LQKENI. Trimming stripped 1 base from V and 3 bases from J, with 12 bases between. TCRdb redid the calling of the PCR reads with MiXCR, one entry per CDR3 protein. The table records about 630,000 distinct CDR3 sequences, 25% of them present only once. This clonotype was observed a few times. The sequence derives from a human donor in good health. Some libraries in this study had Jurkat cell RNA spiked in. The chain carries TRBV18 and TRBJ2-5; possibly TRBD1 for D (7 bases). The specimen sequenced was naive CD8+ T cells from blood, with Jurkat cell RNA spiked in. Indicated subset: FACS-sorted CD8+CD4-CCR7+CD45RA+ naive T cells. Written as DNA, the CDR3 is TGTGCCAGCTCACCACTCGACAGGGAGGAAGAGACCCAGTACTTC. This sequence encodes CASSPLDREEETQYF.